These 14 T cell receptor beta chains were all obtained from the same sample, sequenced in a study of Graves' ophthalmopathy and Graves' hyperthyroidism. Amplified TCR beta CDR3 regions were obtained using RNA transcripts as template. Scientists carried out first-round RT-PCR using HTBI primers and then a second-round multiplex PCR. TCRdb fed the multiplex PCR reads into MiXCR, producing one record per CDR3 protein. The sample includes about 620,000 distinct CDR3 sequences, over 20% of them seen just once. Source material: peripheral blood. The receptors were gathered from a woman in her late teens or twenties with stable Graves' hyperthyroidism. Some clones in this sample may be carry-over from other donors' samples.

The chain uses TRBV13 and TRBJ1-2; D gene uncertain. Germline V gene sequence: CDR1 PRHDT, CDR2 FYEKMQ (reference sequence). This CDR3 comprises 13 residues. V lost 4 bases and J 4 bases, leaving 10 bases between the germline ends. The CDR3 loop is CASSSTPPYGYTF. In nucleotides, the CDR3 is TGTGCCAGCAGCTCGACTCCCCCCTATGGCTACACCTTC.

This clonotype was observed at least ten times. The V and J genes are TRBV10-3 and TRBJ2-6; D remains ambiguous. The CDR3 is made up of 17 amino acids. Germline-derived CDR1 and CDR2 are ENHRY and SYGVKD. V lost 2 bases, J lost 0 bases, and 11 bases lay in between. As DNA, the CDR3 is TGTGCCATCAGTGAGACCTCACGAAGCTCTGGGGCCAACGTCCTGACTTTC. Protein sequence: CAISETSRSSGANVLTF.

This chain uses TRBV5-1 with TRBJ1-6; D uncertain. Between the trimmed V and J ends, which lost 4 bases and 4 bases, there was a span of 3 bases. CDR1 is SGHRS, CDR2 YFSETQ, per germline. The CDR3 is 12 residues long. The CDR3 bases are TGCGCCAGCAGCCGGTATAATTCACCCCTCCACTTT. Translated: CASSRYNSPLHF. The full variable domain, completed using reference TRBV5-1 and TRBJ1-6, is KAGVTQTPRYLIKTRGQQVTLSCSPISGHRSVSWYQQTPGQGLQFLFEYFSETQRNKGNFPGRFSGRQFSNSRSEMNVSTLELGDSALYLCASSRYNSPLHFGNGTRLTVT.

This clonotype was observed at least ten times. V gene TRBV2 combines with J gene TRBJ1-5; the match to TRBD1 covers 8 bases. The V and J ends lost 7 bases and 1 base, in that order; junction bases with no gene match: 6. Germline CDR1 and CDR2: SNHLY and FYNNEI. The CDR3 extends over 15 amino acids. CDR3 sequence reads: CASTPDRGSNQPQHF. CDR3 sequence (DNA): TGTGCCAGCACCCCCGACAGGGGAAGCAATCAGCCCCAGCATTTT.

This chain uses TRBV7-2 with TRBJ2-7; 8 bases fit TRBD2. After removal of 5 bases from V and 7 bases from J, the junction contained 10 bases not matched to a gene. Germline CDR1 and CDR2: SGHTA and FQGNSA. The length of the CDR3 is 14 residues. CDR3 loop: CASSPYSGMGEQYF. The DNA for the CDR3 is TGTGCCAGCAGCCCCTATAGCGGGATGGGGGAGCAGTACTTC.

This clonotype was seen many times. CDR3 sequence: CASTSQARGNQPQHF. The CDR3 DNA reads TGTGCCAGCACCTCCCAAGCACGGGGCAATCAGCCCCAGCATTTT. This chain joins TRBV6-1 and TRBJ1-5; D gene ambiguous. V was cut by 7 bases and J by 2 bases, with 15 bases left in between. In germline, CDR1 is MNHNS, CDR2 SASEGT. The CDR3 spans 15 residues.

A few counts support this clonotype. A much larger clone lies one base from this, so it may be a read error. This chain joins TRBV28 and TRBJ2-7, with D perhaps matching TRBD2 (6 bases). This CDR3 is built from 16 residues. V was pared by 8 bases and J by 1 base, with 21 bases between. The germline V gene encodes CDR1 MDHEN and CDR2 SYDVKM. The CDR3 is CASAPLTRERSYEQYV. The CDR3 DNA reads as TGTGCCAGCGCCCCTCTTACCCGGGAGAGATCCTACGAGCAGTACGTC.

Ten or more counts support this clonotype. The chain uses TRBV10-1 and TRBJ1-5; D is possibly TRBD1 (6 bases). In germline, CDR1 is WNHNN, CDR2 SYGVQD (reference sequence). Deletions cut 6 bases from V and 5 bases from J, with 11 bases between. CDR3 length: 13 residues. CDR3 coding DNA: TGCGCCAGCAGGGCAGGGGACGATCAGCCCCAGCATTTT. Encoded protein: CASRAGDDQPQHF.

This clonotype was recorded many times. The V gene is TRBV20-1, the J gene TRBJ1-2; 8 bases are a match to TRBD1. From germline, CDR1 is DFQATT and CDR2 SNEGSKA (reference sequence). The CDR3 loop spans 15 amino acids. J lost 3 bases, V lost 5 bases, and 11 bases had no gene match. Here the CDR3 DNA reads TGCAGTGCTCTTCCACCAGGGGGCAGGGACTATGGCTACACCTTC. Protein: CSALPPGGRDYGYTF.

This clonotype showed up many times. The V call is TRBV30, the J call TRBJ1-1; D gene ambiguous. The CDR3 runs 13 residues. V was trimmed by 0 bases and J by 3 bases, leaving 8 bases between them. The germline V gene encodes CDR1 GTSNPN and CDR2 SVGIG (reference sequence). The CDR3 region is CAWSVRRDTEAFF. The CDR3 nucleotides are TGTGCCTGGAGTGTCCGAAGGGACACTGAAGCTTTCTTT.

Ten or more counts support this clonotype. The CDR3 DNA follows: TGCGCCAGCAGCTTGGGGGAGAAGACGAACACCGGGGAGCTGTTTTTT. This sequence encodes CASSLGEKTNTGELFF. This chain links TRBV5-1 with TRBJ2-2, with D possibly TRBD2 on 5 matching bases. Trimming removed 0 bases at V and 0 bases at J, with 9 bases between. Per germline, CDR1 SGHRS and CDR2 YFSETQ. The CDR3 is made up of 16 amino acids. The whole variable domain, remainder taken from reference TRBV5-1 and TRBJ2-2, is KAGVTQTPRYLIKTRGQQVTLSCSPISGHRSVSWYQQTPGQGLQFLFEYFSETQRNKGNFPGRFSGRQFSNSRSEMNVSTLELGDSALYLCASSLGEKTNTGELFFGEGSRLTVL.

This clonotype was seen more than once but under ten times. The chain recombines TRBV6-2 or TRBV6-3 with TRBJ2-7, with TRBD2 matching 7 bases. CDR1 is MNHEY, CDR2 SVGEGT, per germline. The CDR3 covers 14 residues. Trimming took 7 bases from V and 7 from J; bases not matched to a gene: 13. CDR3 DNA: TGTGCCAGCACCCAAGCGGGGCCGCGAGGGGAGCAGTACTTC. This codes for CASTQAGPRGEQYF.

This clonotype showed up many times. J is TRBJ1-2 and V is TRBV6-4, with TRBD1 matching 9 bases. J lost 3 bases, V lost 5 bases, and 13 bases had no gene match. Per germline, CDR1 MRHNA and CDR2 SNTAGT. The CDR3 has 17 amino acids. CDR3 sequence: CASSHGQGPPRDYGYTF. In DNA, the CDR3 is TGTGCCAGCAGTCACGGACAGGGGCCCCCTCGTGACTATGGCTACACCTTC.

This clonotype was found many times. This chain uses TRBV6-1 with TRBJ2-2, with 11 bases identical to TRBD1. The CDR3 sequence is 14 residues long. Trimming cost V 6 bases and J 7 bases; bases outside gene matches: 4. Germline CDR1 reads MNHNS; CDR2 reads SASEGT. The CDR3 here is CASRGQGVGGELFF. DNA of the CDR3: TGTGCCAGCAGGGGACAGGGGGTCGGCGGGGAGCTGTTTTTT.